This T cell receptor beta chain was sequenced during a study of regulatory T cells in long-lasting Graves disease. Time point in this sample: newly diagnosed GD, antithyroid drugs for less than 3 months. Preparation of the TCR library used RNA extracted from PBMCs. From germline, CDR1 is MNHEY and CDR2 SVGEGT. The CDR3 is made up of 15 amino acids. J gave up 5 bases and V 6 bases, and 7 bases lay outside the gene matches. This clonotype was detected ten times or more. TCR beta libraries were built with iRepertoire HTBI primers and Arm-PCR of CDR3 regions. TCRdb redid the calling of the multiplex PCR reads with MiXCR, one entry per CDR3 protein. The sample carries a few hundred thousand distinct CDR3 sequences, about a sixth recorded once.

This sequence joins TRBV6-2 or TRBV6-3 and TRBJ2-7; TRBD2 matches 13 bases. This receptor was identified in a female donor with Graves disease. Specimen: peripheral blood mononuclear cells (PBMCs), collected at new diagnosis, from a patient treated with antithyroid drugs. CDR3 bases: TGTGCCAGCAGCCCTCGACTAGCGGGGGGCGACGAGCAGTACTTC. Translating it yields CASSPRLAGGDEQYF.